Listed below are T cell receptor beta chains from one sample, sequenced in a study of blood T cell repertoires in COVID-19. Assay used: immunoSEQ multiplex PCR; TCRdb lists only in-frame clones, some missing. The data show just over 150,000 clones, 80% to 90% seen once. Sequencing used peripheral blood. The receptors were sampled from a woman in her fifties or sixties with acute or convalescent COVID-19. Each CDR3 is given with its conserved first and last residue. The D gene is left open where the match is weak. Not every row has a clone size; where given, it reads once, few, many or a size class.

.	TRBV15	TRBJ1-2	TRBD1	TGTGCCACCAGCGTCAGACAGGGTGCCTATGGCTACACCTTC	CATSVRQGAYGYTF
.	TRBV7-2	TRBJ1-2	.	TGTGCCAGCAGCTCGTACGGGATTAACTATGGCTACACCTTC	CASSSYGINYGYTF
.	TRBV28	TRBJ1-5	TRBD1	TGTGCCAGCAGGCGACAGGGTAGCAATCAGCCCCAGCATTTT	CASRRQGSNQPQHF
.	TRBV7-3	TRBJ2-3	.	TGTGCCAGCAGCCCAGGGTCGGGAGTGGCAGATACGCAGTATTTT	CASSPGSGVADTQYF
.	TRBV12-5	TRBJ2-1	TRBD1	TGTGCTAGTGGTTTGCCTACAGGGGGCGTCTTTGGTAATGAGCAGTTCTTC	CASGLPTGGVFGNEQFF
once	TRBV6-6	TRBJ2-1	.	TGTGCCAGCAGTGAGGGACTGGACCGTCACAATGAGCAGTTCTTC	CASSEGLDRHNEQFF
.	TRBV7-2	TRBJ2-4	TRBD1	TGTGCCAGCAGCCGCGCCGGGACAGAAAACATTCAGTACTTC	CASSRAGTENIQYF
.	TRBV5-1	TRBJ2-1	.	TGCGCCAGCAGCTCGACAGGAGCACCTTACAATGAGCAGTTCTTC	CASSSTGAPYNEQFF
.	TRBV6-2/TRBV6-3	TRBJ1-1	.	TGTGCCAGCACCCCTGGGGGCTTCATGAACACTGAAGCTTTCTTT	CASTPGGFMNTEAFF
.	TRBV20-1	TRBJ1-1	.	TGCAGTGCTAGGCCAGGGTTGCTCTTT	CSARPGLLF
few	TRBV10-3	TRBJ2-2	.	TGTGCCATCAGTGACAGGGGCGACACCGGGGAGCTGTTTTTT	CAISDRGDTGELFF
.	TRBV30	TRBJ1-4	TRBD1	TGTGCCTGGAGTCTCTGGACAGGGGGCCAGGGGACTAATGAAAAACTGTTTTTT	CAWSLWTGGQGTNEKLFF
.	TRBV20-1	TRBJ2-4	TRBD2	TGCAGTGCTAGTTCCCTGACTAGCGGGATGGCCAAAAACATTCAGTACTTC	CSASSLTSGMAKNIQYF
once	TRBV6-6	TRBJ2-2	TRBD2	TGTGCCAGCAGTTACCTAGCGGGAAACACCGGGGAGCTGTTTTTT	CASSYLAGNTGELFF
once	TRBV11-2	TRBJ1-5	TRBD1	TGTGCCAGCAGCTGGGGTGGGGGACAGGGGTCCCAGCCCCAGCATTTT	CASSWGGGQGSQPQHF
.	TRBV9	TRBJ2-1	.	TGTGCCAGCAGCCCACGACAGGTCAATTACAATGAGCAGTTCTTC	CASSPRQVNYNEQFF
.	TRBV28	TRBJ2-4	.	TGTGCCAGCACCCCGGCAGGGACCAAAAACATTCAGTACTTC	CASTPAGTKNIQYF
.	TRBV27	TRBJ2-4	.	TGTGCCAGCAGTTTCATTGCTGGCGAGGTTAACATTCAGTACTTC	CASSFIAGEVNIQYF
.	TRBV5-1	TRBJ2-3	TRBD2	TGCGCCAGCAGCTTGACGGGACTAGGTTTACTCACAGATACGCAGTATTTT	CASSLTGLGLLTDTQYF
.	TRBV6-1	TRBJ1-1	.	TGTGCCAGCAGTGAAGCGTCCGGGGTACGGGCTTTCTTT	CASSEASGVRAFF
.	TRBV19	TRBJ2-5	.	TGTGCCAGTAGTATCTCCCAGGGGAAGACCCAGTACTTC	CASSISQGKTQYF
.	TRBV4-2	TRBJ2-1	.	TGTGCCAGCAGCCAATTGACGGGGGTGGTTGAGCAGTTCTTC	CASSQLTGVVEQFF
.	TRBV19	TRBJ1-2	.	TGTGCCAGTAGAGAGGCAGGGCCAAACTATGGCTACACCTTC	CASREAGPNYGYTF
.	TRBV19	TRBJ2-2	.	TGTGCCAGTAGCCCGACAGGGACTAACACCGGGGAGCTGTTTTTT	CASSPTGTNTGELFF
.	TRBV15	TRBJ1-1	.	TGTGCCACCAGCAGCAGGGTCGGAGGGGAGGCTGAAGCTTTCTTT	CATSSRVGGEAEAFF
once	TRBV10-3	TRBJ1-2	.	TGTGCCATCAGTGACCAGGTTACAAACTATGGCTACACCTTC	CAISDQVTNYGYTF
.	TRBV6-5	TRBJ1-1	.	TGTGCCAGCAGTTACGAAGCCTCTCGGGGCACTGAAGCTTTCTTT	CASSYEASRGTEAFF
once	TRBV14	TRBJ2-4	.	TGTGCCAGCAGCCCTTCGGGAAACATTCAGTACTTC	CASSPSGNIQYF
.	TRBV9	TRBJ2-3	TRBD2	TGTGCCAGCAGTGCCCGGACTAGCGGAACTAGCACAGATACGCAGTATTTT	CASSARTSGTSTDTQYF
.	TRBV2	TRBJ2-7	TRBD2	TGTGCCAGCAGGGGAGGGCAGGGAAAGTCCTACGAGCAGTACTTC	CASRGGQGKSYEQYF
.	TRBV19	TRBJ1-5	.	TGTGCCAGTAGTATAGTGGGGCCGCGCAATCAGCCCCAGCATTTT	CASSIVGPRNQPQHF
.	TRBV9	TRBJ1-4	TRBD1	TGTGCCAGCAGCCCCGGGACAGGGGGAGGAAAACTGTTTTTT	CASSPGTGGGKLFF
.	TRBV6-6	TRBJ2-3	TRBD2	TGTGCCAGCACCCTAGGAGCGGGGGTAAGGACAGATACGCAGTATTTT	CASTLGAGVRTDTQYF
.	TRBV9	TRBJ2-1	TRBD2	TGTGCCAGCAGCACAAAGGGTCTAGCGGAAGTGTCCCCCAATGAGCAGTTCTTC	CASSTKGLAEVSPNEQFF
.	TRBV9	TRBJ1-5	.	TGTGCCAGCAGCCCCGGACAGTCGAAGGAACAGCCCCAGCATTTT	CASSPGQSKEQPQHF
few	TRBV6-6	TRBJ1-1	.	TGTGCCAGCAGTTACGCGGAAACGAACACTGAAGCTTTCTTT	CASSYAETNTEAFF
once	TRBV2	TRBJ2-1	.	TGTGCCAGCAGTTCACCACTAGTGGGGCAGTTCTTC	CASSSPLVGQFF
.	TRBV6-5	TRBJ1-5	.	TGTGCCAGCAGTTACTCGGAGTTAGGCAATCAGCCCCAGCATTTT	CASSYSELGNQPQHF
.	TRBV12-5	TRBJ1-1	TRBD1	TGTGCTAGTGGCCAAGGACAGGGGACCACTGAAGCTTTCTTT	CASGQGQGTTEAFF
.	TRBV19	TRBJ1-5	.	TGTGCCAGTAGTCCAGTAAGTCTCAGCAATCAGCCCCAGCATTTT	CASSPVSLSNQPQHF
.	TRBV9	TRBJ2-7	.	TGTGCCAGCAGCGTTCCCGGGGGAGCCTACGAGCAGTACTTC	CASSVPGGAYEQYF